Below, 3 T cell receptor beta chains from the same sample are listed, as sequenced in a study of shared clonotypes between healthy human individuals. Here immunoSEQ multiplex PCR was the method, and the copy in TCRdb shows in-frame clones only, minus some. The sample includes a few million clones, 90% to 95% seen only once; the top ten take 0.39%. The material sequenced was naive CD4+ T cells from PBMCs. The subset was: CD45RA+ positively selected. The receptors here all came from a man aged 18 to 30 in good health. Some clones in this sample may be carry-over from other donors' samples.

The V and J genes are TRBV6-5 and TRBJ2-2, with D perhaps matching TRBD1 or TRBD2 (5 bases each). CDR1 is MNHEY and CDR2 is SVGAGI in the germline V gene. With 0 bases removed from V and 13 bases from J, the gap between germline ends came to 21 bases. The CDR3 is 16 residues long. CDR3 amino acids: CASSYSGTGTSRGLFF. CDR3 bases: TGTGCCAGCAGTTACTCAGGAACAGGAACGTCCCGGGGGCTGTTTTTT.

The chain combines TRBV4-3 with TRBJ2-3, with 9 bases fitting TRBD1. J gave up 2 bases and V 1 base, and 19 bases lay outside the gene matches. The germline V gene encodes CDR1 LGHNA and CDR2 YSLEER. The CDR3 runs to 21 residues. The CDR3 sequence: CASSQGAGQGQLLYLTDTQYF. The CDR3 nucleotides are TGCGCCAGCAGCCAAGGGGCGGGACAGGGACAACTCCTCTATCTCACAGATACGCAGTATTTT.

V usage is TRBV7-2 and J usage is TRBJ2-1; 14 nucleotides agree with TRBD2. The CDR3 spans 14 residues. Germline CDR1 and CDR2: SGHTA and FQGNSA. Trimming removed 4 bases from V and 12 bases from J; junction bases left unmatched: 5. The CDR3 protein is CASSWGLAGDAQFF. CDR3 bases: TGTGCCAGCAGCTGGGGACTAGCGGGAGATGCGCAGTTCTTC.